This is a list of T cell receptor beta chains from one sample in a study of blood T cell repertoires in COVID-19. Assay: immunoSEQ multiplex PCR; the TCRdb copy retains only in-frame clones and omits some. The sample lists 430,000 or so clones; approximately 88% were seen once. Sequences were obtained from PBMCs or T cells enriched from blood (not recorded which). The receptors shown here come from a woman between 35 and 50 years old who had recovered from COVID-19. Both conserved end residues are part of each CDR3. A D gene is named only where the DNA matches it firmly. Rows give clone size only sometimes, using once, few, many, or a class for an expanded clone.

v_call: TRBV14; j_call: TRBJ2-3; d_call: TRBD1; clone_size: .; cdr3_aa: CASSQEVGQITDTQYF; cdr3_nt: TGTGCCAGCAGCCAAGAAGTGGGACAGATAACAGATACGCAGTATTTT
v_call: TRBV6-2/TRBV6-3; j_call: TRBJ2-3; d_call: TRBD2; clone_size: .; cdr3_aa: CASSYVTPGTSGDFTDTQYF; cdr3_nt: TGTGCCAGCAGTTACGTCACCCCCGGGACTAGCGGGGACTTCACAGATACGCAGTATTTT
v_call: TRBV4-1; j_call: TRBJ2-1; d_call: .; clone_size: .; cdr3_aa: CASSLGSPYNEQFF; cdr3_nt: TGCGCCAGCAGCCTCGGTTCCCCCTACAATGAGCAGTTCTTC
v_call: TRBV3-1/TRBV3-2; j_call: TRBJ2-3; d_call: .; clone_size: .; cdr3_aa: CASSQVSGGYASTDTQYF; cdr3_nt: TGTGCCAGCAGCCAAGTCAGCGGAGGGTACGCTAGCACAGATACGCAGTATTTT
v_call: TRBV24-1; j_call: TRBJ1-5; d_call: .; clone_size: .; cdr3_aa: CATSDQTSRVNQPQHF; cdr3_nt: TGTGCCACCAGTGACCAAACCAGCAGGGTTAATCAGCCCCAGCATTTT
v_call: TRBV27; j_call: TRBJ1-4; d_call: TRBD1; clone_size: .; cdr3_aa: CASSYDGTGDLTTNEKLFF; cdr3_nt: TGTGCCAGCAGTTACGACGGGACAGGGGATCTGACAACTAATGAAAAACTGTTTTTT
v_call: TRBV7-6; j_call: TRBJ2-5; d_call: TRBD2; clone_size: .; cdr3_aa: CASSLSGEGWETQYF; cdr3_nt: TGTGCCAGCAGCCTATCGGGGGAGGGTTGGGAGACCCAGTACTTC
v_call: TRBV12-5; j_call: TRBJ1-2; d_call: .; clone_size: .; cdr3_aa: CASGLVRHGSYGYTF; cdr3_nt: TGTGCTAGTGGTTTGGTACGACACGGAAGCTATGGCTACACCTTC
v_call: TRBV9; j_call: TRBJ2-1; d_call: TRBD2; clone_size: .; cdr3_aa: CASSLSSGSRGEQFF; cdr3_nt: TGTGCCAGCAGCCTAAGTAGCGGGAGTAGGGGTGAGCAGTTCTTC
v_call: TRBV6-5; j_call: TRBJ1-1; d_call: TRBD1; clone_size: .; cdr3_aa: CASSYSGTVNTEAFF; cdr3_nt: TGTGCCAGCAGTTACTCAGGGACAGTGAACACTGAAGCTTTCTTT
v_call: TRBV15; j_call: TRBJ2-7; d_call: TRBD1; clone_size: .; cdr3_aa: CATSALRGSSYEQYF; cdr3_nt: TGTGCCACCAGCGCCCTCAGGGGGAGCTCCTACGAGCAGTACTTC
v_call: TRBV7-6; j_call: TRBJ2-5; d_call: TRBD2; clone_size: .; cdr3_aa: CASSLIIGGLGLGETQYF; cdr3_nt: TGTGCCAGCAGCTTAATCATTGGGGGACTAGGTTTGGGAGAGACCCAGTACTTC
v_call: TRBV7-2; j_call: TRBJ1-1; d_call: .; clone_size: .; cdr3_aa: CASSLVPGISKKNTEAFF; cdr3_nt: TGTGCCAGCAGCTTAGTTCCAGGGATTTCCAAAAAGAACACTGAAGCTTTCTTT
v_call: TRBV6-6; j_call: TRBJ2-7; d_call: TRBD2; clone_size: .; cdr3_aa: CASSYLTSPSSYEQYF; cdr3_nt: TGTGCCAGCAGTTACTTGACTAGCCCGAGCTCCTACGAGCAGTACTTC
v_call: TRBV11-2; j_call: TRBJ2-3; d_call: .; clone_size: once; cdr3_aa: CASSSSFTGYGDTQYF; cdr3_nt: TGTGCCAGCAGCAGCAGTTTCACAGGGTATGGAGATACGCAGTATTTT
v_call: TRBV7-2; j_call: TRBJ1-1; d_call: .; clone_size: .; cdr3_aa: CASSAYRVAEAFF; cdr3_nt: TGTGCCAGCAGCGCCTACAGGGTCGCCGAAGCTTTCTTT
v_call: TRBV7-7; j_call: TRBJ2-1; d_call: TRBD2; clone_size: .; cdr3_aa: CASSLYTGRENNEQFF; cdr3_nt: TGTGCCAGCAGCTTATATACCGGGAGGGAAAACAATGAGCAGTTCTTC
v_call: TRBV29-1; j_call: TRBJ1-2; d_call: TRBD1; clone_size: .; cdr3_aa: CSVSSGTGSTPANYGYTF; cdr3_nt: TGCAGCGTTTCATCCGGGACAGGGTCCACCCCAGCTAACTATGGCTACACCTTC
v_call: TRBV30; j_call: TRBJ2-7; d_call: .; clone_size: .; cdr3_aa: CAWSVLYEQYF; cdr3_nt: TGTGCCTGGAGTGTACTCTACGAGCAGTACTTC
v_call: TRBV7-2; j_call: TRBJ1-1; d_call: .; clone_size: .; cdr3_aa: CASSFTRSGTEAFF; cdr3_nt: TGTGCCAGCAGCTTCACGCGTTCCGGCACTGAAGCTTTCTTT
v_call: TRBV7-9; j_call: TRBJ1-1; d_call: TRBD1; clone_size: .; cdr3_aa: CASSLDRAPEAFF; cdr3_nt: TGTGCCAGCTCTTTGGACAGGGCCCCTGAAGCTTTCTTT
v_call: TRBV7-9; j_call: TRBJ2-7; d_call: TRBD1; clone_size: .; cdr3_aa: CASSFSGQGYEQYF; cdr3_nt: TGTGCCAGCAGCTTTTCGGGACAGGGGTACGAGCAGTACTTC
v_call: TRBV11-2; j_call: TRBJ1-4; d_call: .; clone_size: once; cdr3_aa: CASSLDISGVGTNEKLFF; cdr3_nt: TGTGCCAGCAGCTTAGATATTTCGGGGGTAGGAACTAATGAAAAACTGTTTTTT